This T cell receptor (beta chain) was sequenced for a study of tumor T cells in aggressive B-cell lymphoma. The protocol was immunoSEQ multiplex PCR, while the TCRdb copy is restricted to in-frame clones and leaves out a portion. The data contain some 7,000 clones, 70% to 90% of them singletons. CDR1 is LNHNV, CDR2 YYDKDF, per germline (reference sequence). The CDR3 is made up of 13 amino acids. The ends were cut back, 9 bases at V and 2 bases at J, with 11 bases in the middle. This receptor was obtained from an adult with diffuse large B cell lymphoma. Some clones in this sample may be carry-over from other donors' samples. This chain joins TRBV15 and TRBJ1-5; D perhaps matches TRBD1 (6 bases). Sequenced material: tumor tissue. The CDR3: CATRPGGNQPQHF. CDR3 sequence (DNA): TGTGCCACGAGGCCAGGGGGCAATCAGCCCCAGCATTTT.